A selection of T cell receptor beta chains follows, all from one sample in a study of cytomegalovirus exposure and HLA in healthy donors. The table came from immunoSEQ multiplex PCR; TCRdb's copy has only in-frame clones and leaves some out. The sample contains about 37,000 clones, almost 70% of which appear only once. Sequencing was carried out using PBMCs. The receptors were gathered from a man aged 35-49 years in good health and CMV-seronegative. Each CDR3 is given with its conserved first and last residue. A D gene is named only where the DNA matches it firmly. Clone size is not always given. Where it is, it says once, few, many or a class for expanded clones.

TRBJ2-7 | TRBV6-5 | - | - | CASSYSRRQSYEQYF | TGTGCCAGCAGTTACTCGAGGCGACAGAGCTACGAGCAGTACTTC
TRBJ1-2 | TRBV19 | once | TRBD1 | CASEDRAYYGYTF | TGTGCCAGTGAGGACAGGGCATACTATGGCTACACCTTC
TRBJ1-5 | TRBV4-1 | few | - | CASSQGSLNQPQHF | TGCGCCAGCAGCCAAGGTTCACTTAATCAGCCCCAGCATTTT
TRBJ1-2 | TRBV5-1 | - | - | CASSQTTDRAQLNYGYTF | TGCGCCAGCAGCCAAACCACCGACAGAGCTCAGCTTAACTATGGCTACACCTTC
TRBJ2-1 | TRBV18 | - | TRBD2 | CASSPIIAGANEQFF | TGTGCCAGCTCACCGATCATAGCGGGAGCGAATGAGCAGTTCTTC
TRBJ2-3 | TRBV10-1 | - | - | CASSGTPLNALSDTQYF | TGCGCCAGCAGCGGGACACCCTTGAACGCCTTGTCAGATACGCAGTATTTT
TRBJ2-7 | TRBV6-6 | once | - | CASSTGRTYEQYF | TGTGCCAGCAGTACGGGGAGGACCTACGAGCAGTACTTC
TRBJ2-3 | TRBV15 | - | TRBD2 | CATSRDLAGTDTQYF | TGTGCCACCAGCAGAGACCTAGCGGGGACAGATACGCAGTATTTT
TRBJ1-2 | TRBV5-8 | - | TRBD1 | CASRDRGYGYTF | TGTGCCAGCAGGGACAGGGGTTATGGCTACACCTTC
TRBJ2-5 | TRBV7-7 | - | TRBD2 | CASSLSQGGETQYF | TGTGCTAGCAGCTTATCTCAGGGAGGGGAGACCCAGTACTTC
TRBJ1-6 | TRBV25-1 | - | - | CASSENPGHHYNSPLHF | TGTGCCAGCAGTGAAAACCCGGGACACCACTATAATTCACCCCTCCACTTT
TRBJ1-4 | TRBV6-1 | few | TRBD1 | CATQIPQGRREKLFF | TGTGCCACCCAAATACCACAGGGGAGGCGTGAAAAACTGTTTTTT
TRBJ2-1 | TRBV6-4 | few | - | CASSDSPGGDYNEQFF | TGTGCCAGCAGTGACTCCCCTGGCGGGGATTACAATGAGCAGTTCTTC
TRBJ1-2 | TRBV7-6 | - | TRBD1 | CASSLAGQGKGDGYTF | TGTGCCAGCAGCTTAGCGGGACAGGGAAAAGGTGATGGCTACACCTTC
TRBJ2-1 | TRBV5-1 | - | TRBD1 | CASSATGGPYNEQFF | TGCGCCAGCAGCGCGACAGGGGGTCCCTACAATGAGCAGTTCTTC
TRBJ2-3 | TRBV6-1 | few | TRBD1 | CASSIRTGEADTQYF | TGTGCCAGCAGTATCCGGACAGGGGAGGCAGATACGCAGTATTTT
TRBJ1-2 | TRBV6-5 | - | - | CASRYRGTTNYGYTF | TGTGCCAGCCGATATCGTGGGACAACTAACTATGGCTACACCTTC
TRBJ1-3 | TRBV7-8 | - | - | CASSLVGSSGNTIYF | TGTGCCAGCAGCTTAGTGGGGAGCTCTGGAAACACCATATATTTT
TRBJ1-5 | TRBV6-1 | once | - | CASTRGQVVDQPQHF | TGTGCCAGCACAAGGGGTCAGGTAGTGGATCAGCCCCAGCATTTT
TRBJ1-4 | TRBV28 | - | - | CASSLVAEELFF | TGTGCCAGCAGTTTGGTTGCTGAGGAACTGTTTTTT
TRBJ2-7 | TRBV7-6 | - | - | CASSLQEGPYEQYF | TGTGCCAGCAGCTTACAGGAGGGGCCCTACGAGCAGTACTTC
TRBJ2-7 | TRBV5-4 | - | - | CASSYRDEQYF | TGTGCCAGCAGCTACAGGGACGAGCAGTACTTC
TRBJ1-3 | TRBV5-6 | - | TRBD1 | CASSRGQGASGNTIYF | TGTGCCAGCAGCCGAGGACAGGGGGCGTCTGGAAACACCATATATTTT
TRBJ2-1 | TRBV4-3 | - | - | CASSRDYGYNEQFF | TGCGCCAGCAGCCGAGATTACGGGTACAATGAGCAGTTCTTC
TRBJ2-6 | TRBV5-1 | - | - | CASSPAAASGANVLTF | TGCGCCAGCAGCCCGGCGGCCGCCTCTGGGGCCAACGTCCTGACTTTC
TRBJ2-5 | TRBV10-3 | few | TRBD1 | CAISEGTGRGETQYF | TGTGCCATCAGCGAGGGGACAGGGCGTGGGGAGACCCAGTACTTC
TRBJ2-2 | TRBV30 | - | TRBD1 | CAWNQPGQFGELFF | TGTGCCTGGAATCAGCCGGGACAGTTCGGGGAGCTGTTTTTT
TRBJ1-2 | TRBV19 | - | TRBD1 | CASSSTYRGRHTF | TGTGCCAGTAGTAGTACTTACAGGGGGCGACACACCTTC
TRBJ1-5 | TRBV4-1 | - | - | CASSRGTHQPQHF | TGCGCCAGCAGCCGGGGCACGCATCAGCCCCAGCATTTT
TRBJ1-5 | TRBV18 | - | - | CASSPDKVQPQHF | TGTGCCAGCTCACCGGACAAGGTCCAGCCCCAGCATTTT
TRBJ2-7 | TRBV7-9 | once | TRBD1 | CASSSTGQVYEQYF | TGTGCCAGCAGCTCTACGGGACAGGTATACGAGCAGTACTTC
TRBJ2-1 | TRBV27 | once | - | CASSPKRYLYNEQFF | TGTGCCAGCAGCCCCAAGCGGTACTTATACAATGAGCAGTTCTTC